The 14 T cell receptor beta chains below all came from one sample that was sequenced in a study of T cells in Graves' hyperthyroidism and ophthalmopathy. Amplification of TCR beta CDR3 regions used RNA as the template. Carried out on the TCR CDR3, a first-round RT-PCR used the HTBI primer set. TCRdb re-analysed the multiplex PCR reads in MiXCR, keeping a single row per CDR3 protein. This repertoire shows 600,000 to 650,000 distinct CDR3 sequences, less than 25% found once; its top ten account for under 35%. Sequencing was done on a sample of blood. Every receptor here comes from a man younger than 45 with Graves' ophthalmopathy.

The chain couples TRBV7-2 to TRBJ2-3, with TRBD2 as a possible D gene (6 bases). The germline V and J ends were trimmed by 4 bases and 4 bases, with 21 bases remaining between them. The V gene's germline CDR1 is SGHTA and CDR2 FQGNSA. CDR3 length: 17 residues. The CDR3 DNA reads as TGTGCCAGCAGCTCAGTACAGGCGGGGCTCGGGCCAGATACGCAGTATTTT. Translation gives CASSSVQAGLGPDTQYF.

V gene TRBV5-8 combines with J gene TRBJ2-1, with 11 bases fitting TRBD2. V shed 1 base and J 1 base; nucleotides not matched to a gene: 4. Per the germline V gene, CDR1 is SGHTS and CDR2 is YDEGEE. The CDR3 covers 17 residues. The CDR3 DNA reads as TGTGCCAGCAGCTTGAGCCTAGCGGGGGGATCCTACAATGAGCAGTTCTTC. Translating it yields CASSLSLAGGSYNEQFF.

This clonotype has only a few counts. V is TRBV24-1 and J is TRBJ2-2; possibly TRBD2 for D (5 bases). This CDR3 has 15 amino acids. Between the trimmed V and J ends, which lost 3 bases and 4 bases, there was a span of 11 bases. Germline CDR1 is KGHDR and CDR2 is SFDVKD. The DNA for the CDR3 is TGTGCCACCAGTGATACGGGGTTGCGCACCGGGGAGCTGTTTTTT. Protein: CATSDTGLRTGELFF.

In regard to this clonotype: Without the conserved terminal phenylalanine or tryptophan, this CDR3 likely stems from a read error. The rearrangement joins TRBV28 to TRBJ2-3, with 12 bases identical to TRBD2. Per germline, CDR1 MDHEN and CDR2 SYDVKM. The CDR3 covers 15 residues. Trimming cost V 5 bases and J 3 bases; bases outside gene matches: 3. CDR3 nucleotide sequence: TGTGCCAGCAGTCCGACTAGCGGGAGAACAGATACGCAGTATTCT. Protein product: CASSPTSGRTDTQYS.

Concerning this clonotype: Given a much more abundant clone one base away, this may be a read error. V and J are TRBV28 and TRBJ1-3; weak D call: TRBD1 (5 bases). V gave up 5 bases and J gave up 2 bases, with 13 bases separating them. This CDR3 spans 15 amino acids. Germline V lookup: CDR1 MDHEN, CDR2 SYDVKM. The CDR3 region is CASSAGLSTGNTIYF. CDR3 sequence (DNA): TGTGCCAGCAGTGCAGGGCTATCAACTGGAAACACCATATATTTT.

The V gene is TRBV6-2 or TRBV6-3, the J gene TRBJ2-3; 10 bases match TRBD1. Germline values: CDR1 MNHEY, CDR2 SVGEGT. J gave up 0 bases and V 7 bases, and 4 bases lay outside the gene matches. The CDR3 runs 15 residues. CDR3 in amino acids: CASTRQGASTDTQYF. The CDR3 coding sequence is TGTGCCAGCACCCGACAGGGGGCTAGCACAGATACGCAGTATTTT.

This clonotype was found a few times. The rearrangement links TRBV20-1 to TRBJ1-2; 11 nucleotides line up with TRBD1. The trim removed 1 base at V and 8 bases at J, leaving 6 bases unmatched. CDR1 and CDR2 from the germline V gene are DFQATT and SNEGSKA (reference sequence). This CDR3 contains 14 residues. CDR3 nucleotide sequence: TGCAGTGCTAGAGTGGGGACAGGGGGTCAAGGCTACACCTTC. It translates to CSARVGTGGQGYTF.

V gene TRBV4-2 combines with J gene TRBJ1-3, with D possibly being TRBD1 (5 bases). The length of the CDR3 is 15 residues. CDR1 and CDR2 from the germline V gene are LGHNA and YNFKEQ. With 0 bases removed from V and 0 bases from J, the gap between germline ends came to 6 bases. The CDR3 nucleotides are TGTGCCAGCAGCCAAGATGACAGCTCTGGAAACACCATATATTTT. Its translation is CASSQDDSSGNTIYF.

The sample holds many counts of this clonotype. The CDR3 is CASSQGTVDYEQYF. The CDR3 bases are TGCGCCAGCAGCCAAGGGACAGTTGACTACGAGCAGTACTTC. The chain is built from TRBV4-3 and TRBJ2-7; possibly TRBD1 for D (6 bases). Germline V gene lookup returns CDR1 LGHNA and CDR2 YSLEER. This CDR3 has 14 amino acids. Between the trimmed V and J ends, which lost 1 base and 3 bases, there was a span of 10 bases.

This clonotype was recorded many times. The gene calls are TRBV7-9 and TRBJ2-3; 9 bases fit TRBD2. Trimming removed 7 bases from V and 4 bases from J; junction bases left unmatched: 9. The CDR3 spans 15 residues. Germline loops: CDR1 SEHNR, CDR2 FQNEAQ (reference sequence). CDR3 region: CASTQLAGDADTQYF. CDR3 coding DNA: TGTGCCAGCACCCAATTAGCGGGAGACGCAGATACGCAGTATTTT.

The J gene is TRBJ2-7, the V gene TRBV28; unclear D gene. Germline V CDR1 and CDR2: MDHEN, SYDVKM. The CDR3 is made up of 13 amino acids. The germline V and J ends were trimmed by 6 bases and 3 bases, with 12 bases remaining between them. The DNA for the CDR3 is TGTGCCAGCAGCCCCGGGCCCCTCTACGAGCAGTACTTC. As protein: CASSPGPLYEQYF.

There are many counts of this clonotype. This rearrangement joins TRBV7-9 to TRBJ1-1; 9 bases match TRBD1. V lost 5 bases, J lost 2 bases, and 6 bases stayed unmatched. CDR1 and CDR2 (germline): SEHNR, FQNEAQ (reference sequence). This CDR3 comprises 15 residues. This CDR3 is CASSVRDRVNTEAFF. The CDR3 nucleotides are TGTGCCAGCAGCGTCCGGGACAGGGTAAACACTGAAGCTTTCTTT.

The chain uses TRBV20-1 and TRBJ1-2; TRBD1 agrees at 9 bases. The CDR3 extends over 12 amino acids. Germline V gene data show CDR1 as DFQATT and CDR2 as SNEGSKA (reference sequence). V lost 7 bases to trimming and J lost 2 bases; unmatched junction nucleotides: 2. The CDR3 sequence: CSVTGGNYGYTF. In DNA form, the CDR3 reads TGCAGTGTGACAGGGGGGAACTATGGCTACACCTTC.

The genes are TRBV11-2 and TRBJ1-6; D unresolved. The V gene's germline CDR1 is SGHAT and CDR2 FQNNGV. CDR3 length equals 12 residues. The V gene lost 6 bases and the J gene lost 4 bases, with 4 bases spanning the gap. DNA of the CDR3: TGTGCCAGCAGAGGGTATAATTCACCCCTCCACTTT. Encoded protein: CASRGYNSPLHF.